The next 32 T cell receptor beta chains were all read from a single sample in a study of shared clonotypes between healthy human individuals. Clones were sequenced by immunoSEQ multiplex PCR, and TCRdb holds only the in-frame ones, with some missing. The sample records some 2,000,000 clones, roughly 95% being singletons. The sample taken for sequencing was naive CD4+ T cells sorted from blood. Subset indicated: CD45RA+ positively selected. Source of these receptors: a man aged 18 to 30 in good health.

The chain recombines TRBV5-8 with TRBJ2-2; D gene unclear. Germline V gives CDR1 SGHTS, CDR2 YDEGEE. Trimming cost V 2 bases and J 0 bases, with 8 bases left between them. The CDR3 extends over 15 amino acids. The CDR3 DNA follows: TGTGCCAGCAGCTTCCAGACTTCGAACACCGGGGAGCTGTTTTTT. Translating it yields CASSFQTSNTGELFF.

V and J are TRBV7-8 and TRBJ2-7, with a possible D match to TRBD2 (6 bases). Per germline, CDR1 SGHVS and CDR2 FQNEAQ. V was clipped by 0 bases and J by 4 bases, with 13 bases between them. The CDR3 loop spans 15 amino acids. CDR3: CASSLALAGRYEQYF. CDR3 in DNA: TGTGCCAGCAGCTTAGCGTTGGCGGGACGATACGAGCAGTACTTC. Full variable domain (missing parts from reference TRBV7-8 and TRBJ2-7): GAGVSQSPRYKVAKRGQDVALRCDPISGHVSLFWYQQALGQGPEFLTYFQNEAQLDKSGLPSDRFFAERPEGSVSTLKIQRTQQEDSAVYLCASSLALAGRYEQYFGPGTRLTVT.

With respect to this clone: This sample includes further DNA sequences coding for the same CDR3. The rearrangement uses TRBV11-3 and TRBJ1-1; no clear D. Germline values: CDR1 SGHNT, CDR2 YENEEA. The CDR3 sequence is 13 residues long. V lost 3 bases to trimming and J lost 0 bases, with 5 bases between them. In nucleotides, the CDR3 is TGTGCCAGCAGCTTGGGGATGAACACTGAAGCTTTCTTT. It codes for CASSLGMNTEAFF.

The gene calls are TRBV6-4 and TRBJ2-1; tentatively, D is TRBD2 (5 bases). The CDR3 spans 14 residues. Trimming took 5 bases from V and 1 from J, leaving 9 bases between them. The germline V gene has CDR1 MRHNA and CDR2 SNTAGT. The DNA for the CDR3 is TGTGCCAGCAGTCCTGGGGAGTCCTACAATGAGCAGTTCTTC. Translation: CASSPGESYNEQFF.

Points on this clone: Other DNA sequences of this sample code for an identical CDR3. The CDR3 spells CASSLSGNSYEQYF. The CDR3 DNA reads TGTGCCAGCAGCTTAAGTGGAAACTCCTACGAGCAGTACTTC. The genes are TRBV5-4 and TRBJ2-7; D is ambiguous. Germline CDR1 is SGHNT and CDR2 is YYREEE (reference sequence). Trimming removed 2 bases at V and 0 bases at J, with 9 bases between. CDR3 length equals 14 residues.

The genes are TRBV9 and TRBJ1-2; D unclear. Germline V CDR1 and CDR2: SGDLS, YYNGEE. Trimming cost V 3 bases and J 4 bases, with 13 bases left between them. The CDR3 runs 14 residues. This chain's CDR3 is CASSAGWEPYGYTF. Written as DNA, the CDR3 is TGTGCCAGCAGCGCGGGGTGGGAGCCCTATGGCTACACCTTC.

The V call is TRBV30, the J call TRBJ1-1, with no clear D. Trimming pared 1 base from V and 2 bases from J, leaving 5 bases between. This CDR3 has 12 residues. Germline V gene lookup returns CDR1 GTSNPN and CDR2 SVGIG (reference sequence). The CDR3 spells CAWSAYNTEAFF. The CDR3 DNA is TGTGCCTGGAGTGCCTACAACACTGAAGCTTTCTTT.

The chain employs TRBV10-2 and TRBJ2-7; the D is unclear. Trimming pared 2 bases from V and 5 bases from J, leaving 13 bases between. Per germline, CDR1 WSHSY and CDR2 SAAADI. This CDR3 spans 14 amino acids. Here the CDR3 DNA reads TGCGCCAGCAGTGAGGATTTAGGTCTGAACGAGCAGTACTTC. Translation gives CASSEDLGLNEQYF.

The chain carries TRBV30 and TRBJ2-1, with 8 bases identical to TRBD2. The germline V gene encodes CDR1 GTSNPN and CDR2 SVGIG (reference sequence). Trimming removed 0 bases from V and 6 bases from J; junction bases left unmatched: 10. This CDR3 spans 16 amino acids. CDR3 DNA sequence: TGTGCCTGGAGTGTACCCCAGCGGGGGTTCTTCAATGAGCAGTTCTTC. Its protein product is CAWSVPQRGFFNEQFF.

V gene TRBV10-1 combines with J gene TRBJ2-2, with D possibly being TRBD2 (5 bases). The CDR3 spans 12 residues. Germline CDR1 WNHNN, CDR2 SYGVQD (reference sequence). V gave up 8 bases and J gave up 6 bases, with 10 bases separating them. This CDR3 reads CASQRDAGELFF. The DNA of the CDR3 is TGCGCCAGCCAGAGGGATGCCGGGGAGCTGTTTTTT.

The chain joins TRBV7-3 to TRBJ2-3; possibly TRBD1 or TRBD2 for D (8 bases each). Looked up from germline, CDR1 is SGHTA and CDR2 is FQGTGA. Deletions cut 5 bases from V and 2 bases from J, with 17 bases between. The CDR3 has 16 residues. The DNA for the CDR3 is TGTGCCAGCAGCCAGGGGGCGGGGGGCCCCACAGATACGCAGTATTTT. It is translated as CASSQGAGGPTDTQYF.

The chain employs TRBV10-2 and TRBJ1-5; D is undetermined. V shed 0 bases and J shed 10 bases, with 13 bases lying between them. Germline V gene data show CDR1 as WSHSY and CDR2 as SAAADI. The CDR3 loop spans 14 amino acids. As DNA, the CDR3 is TGCGCCAGCAGTGAGTCGGGCAGGAACCTCCCCCAGCATTTT. Translation gives CASSESGRNLPQHF.

This rearrangement joins TRBV7-2 to TRBJ2-3, with D hard to call. Trimming left V 2 bases short and J 3 bases short, with 9 bases between. The germline V gene has CDR1 SGHTA and CDR2 FQGNSA. The CDR3 is 14 residues long. The CDR3 loop is CASSLPVTTDTQYF. The CDR3 DNA reads as TGTGCCAGCAGCTTACCGGTGACTACAGATACGCAGTATTTT.

The chain uses TRBV15 and TRBJ2-5; 13 nucleotides agree with TRBD2. The ends lost 8 bases at V and 4 bases at J; junction bases unmatched: 4. Germline CDR1 reads LNHNV; CDR2 reads YYDKDF (reference sequence). The CDR3 loop spans 14 amino acids. CDR3 sequence reads: CATRTSGSIETQYF. The CDR3 nucleotides are TGTGCCACCCGGACTAGCGGGAGTATAGAGACCCAGTACTTC.

The chain couples TRBV12-5 to TRBJ1-1, with D unclear. Germline CDR1 LGHNT, CDR2 FRNRAP. V lost 5 bases and J 0 bases, leaving 7 bases between the germline ends. The CDR3 length is 13 residues. The CDR3 sequence: CASGNDMNTEAFF. In DNA form, the CDR3 reads TGTGCTAGTGGTAACGACATGAACACTGAAGCTTTCTTT.

The chain recombines TRBV18 with TRBJ2-1; D may match TRBD1 or TRBD2 (5 bases each). Germline CDR1 and CDR2: KGHSH and LQKENI. This CDR3 spans 13 amino acids. V lost 3 bases to trimming and J lost 12 bases, with 15 bases between them. As DNA, the CDR3 is TGTGCCAGCTCACCCCTACCGGGACGTGGGCAGTTCTTC. Protein product: CASSPLPGRGQFF.

The chain uses TRBV23-1 and TRBJ1-3; D is perhaps TRBD1 (6 bases). TRBV23-1 is reported as an ORF; its role is uncertain. Trimming stripped 1 base from V and 0 bases from J, with 10 bases between. This CDR3 is 16 amino acids long. CDR3 DNA: TGCGCCAGCAGTCAATTGGGACACTCCTCTGGAAACACCATATATTTT. This translates into CASSQLGHSSGNTIYF.

The chain couples TRBV14 to TRBJ1-5; a possible D gene is TRBD1 (6 bases). The CDR3 spans 13 residues. The V end was cut by 4 bases, the J end by 4 bases, with 8 bases between. Per the germline V gene, CDR1 is SGHDN and CDR2 is FVKESK. The CDR3 DNA follows: TGTGCCAGCAGCCCCCAGGGGAATCAGCCCCAGCATTTT. Residues: CASSPQGNQPQHF.

V and J are TRBV10-1 and TRBJ2-3; D not certain. V dropped 6 bases and J dropped 4 bases, with 8 bases sitting between them. From germline, CDR1 is WNHNN and CDR2 SYGVQD (reference sequence). This CDR3 region has 12 residues. As DNA, the CDR3 is TGCGCCAGCAGCGAGGTGGCAGATACGCAGTATTTT. The encoded protein is CASSEVADTQYF.

V usage is TRBV28 and J usage is TRBJ1-2; TRBD1 matches at 9 bases. Germline trimming cut 5 bases from V and 4 bases from J; bases unmatched to any gene: 8. The CDR3 totals 15 residues. CDR1 and CDR2 (germline): MDHEN, SYDVKM. CDR3 bases: TGTGCCAGCAGTCGAGACAGGGGGGTTACCTATGGCTACACCTTC. This codes for CASSRDRGVTYGYTF.

This clone has only one observation. The V call is TRBV7-2, the J call TRBJ2-7; 14 bases fit TRBD2. The ends lost 5 bases at V and 5 bases at J; junction bases unmatched: 5. Germline CDR1 reads SGHTA; CDR2 reads FQGNSA. The CDR3 contains 15 residues. The CDR3 DNA sequence: TGTGCCAGCAGCCTAGGGACTAGCGGGGGCGACGAGCAGTACTTC. This translates into CASSLGTSGGDEQYF.

This chain joins TRBV27 and TRBJ1-6; perhaps TRBD1 as D (6 bases). The CDR3 is 16 amino acids. The V end lost 3 bases, the J end lost 10 bases, and 19 bases lay between the germline ends. Germline CDR1 reads MNHEY; CDR2 reads SMNVEV (reference sequence). CDR3 region: CASSFAGGGRYSPLHF. The CDR3 DNA follows: TGTGCCAGCAGTTTCGCTGGGGGGGGCAGATACTCACCCCTCCACTTT.

The chain links TRBV18 to TRBJ2-3, with no clear D. The CDR3 length is 13 residues. Germline V gene sequence: CDR1 KGHSH, CDR2 LQKENI. Trimming left V 2 bases short and J 6 bases short, with 9 bases between. CDR3 sequence (DNA): TGTGCCAGCTCACCAGGGTCCCCGGATACGCAGTATTTT. Protein sequence: CASSPGSPDTQYF.

The chain carries TRBV28 and TRBJ2-2; perhaps D is TRBD1 or TRBD2 (5 bases each). Germline V gene sequence: CDR1 MDHEN, CDR2 SYDVKM. Trimming removed 2 bases from V and 0 bases from J, with 10 bases in between. The length of the CDR3 is 16 residues. The CDR3 bases are TGTGCCAGCAGTTTAATGGGGGAACCGAACACCGGGGAGCTGTTTTTT. Translated: CASSLMGEPNTGELFF. The full variable domain, in which reference TRBV28 and TRBJ2-2 provide the parts outside the CDR3, is DVKVTQSSRYLVKRTGEKVFLECVQDMDHENMFWYRQDPGLGLRLIYFSYDVKMKEKGDIPEGYSVSREKKERFSLILESASTNQTSMYLCASSLMGEPNTGELFFGEGSRLTVL.

V gene TRBV27 combines with J gene TRBJ2-7; 14 nucleotides agree with TRBD2. Germline CDR1 and CDR2: MNHEY and SMNVEV (reference sequence). V shed 1 base and J 5 bases; nucleotides not matched to a gene: 22. The CDR3 covers 22 residues. CDR3 amino acids: CASSLYPGGRAGTSGSGHEQYF. The CDR3 DNA is TGTGCCAGCAGTTTATACCCCGGAGGGAGGGCCGGGACTAGCGGGAGTGGGCACGAGCAGTACTTC.

J is TRBJ2-2 and V is TRBV6-5, with TRBD1 identical over 8 bases. V lost 5 bases and J lost 9; bases outside the gene matches: 8. The CDR3 has 14 residues. Germline CDR1 reads MNHEY; CDR2 reads SVGAGI. This CDR3 is CASSTGQGGRELFF. The CDR3 DNA reads as TGTGCCAGCAGTACCGGACAGGGAGGTCGGGAGCTGTTTTTT.

The rearrangement uses TRBV27 and TRBJ2-1, with D possibly matching TRBD2 (6 bases). V gave up 5 bases and J gave up 10 bases, with 15 bases separating them. The CDR3 is 13 residues long. Germline V lookup: CDR1 MNHEY, CDR2 SMNVEV (reference sequence). The DNA for the CDR3 is TGTGCCAGCAGTCCCAGGGTTGGGGGGGAGCAGTTCTTC. It is translated as CASSPRVGGEQFF.

V gene TRBV5-1 combines with J gene TRBJ2-1; D ambiguous. Germline CDR1 SGHRS, CDR2 YFSETQ. The V end lost 0 bases, the J end lost 6 bases, and 7 bases lay between the germline ends. The CDR3 length is 13 residues. This chain's CDR3 is CASSLEALNEQFF. DNA of the CDR3: TGCGCCAGCAGCTTGGAAGCCCTCAATGAGCAGTTCTTC.

The V and J genes are TRBV10-3 and TRBJ2-7; D is perhaps TRBD1 or TRBD2 (5 bases each). The CDR3 spans 17 residues. CDR1 is ENHRY, CDR2 SYGVKD, per germline. V gave up 0 bases and J gave up 2 bases, with 17 bases separating them. The CDR3 DNA follows: TGTGCCATCAGTGAGTCCATAGGGTCTGGGGGAGCCTACGAGCAGTACTTC. Translated: CAISESIGSGGAYEQYF.

The chain couples TRBV6-1 to TRBJ2-7, with TRBD2 as a possible D gene (6 bases). Per the germline V gene, CDR1 is MNHNS and CDR2 is SASEGT. This CDR3 contains 15 residues. V was pared by 7 bases and J by 1 base, with 17 bases between. CDR3 sequence (DNA): TGTGCCAGCAACAGTCAGGACGGACTATCCTACGAGCAGTACTTC. This gives the protein CASNSQDGLSYEQYF.

This chain uses TRBV11-3 with TRBJ2-2; 8 bases match TRBD2. The CDR3 consists of 14 residues. The J segment lost 5 bases and the V segment lost 5 bases, leaving 4 bases of the junction unmatched. Germline CDR1 SGHNT, CDR2 YENEEA. Here the CDR3 DNA reads TGTGCCAGCAGCAGGGGACTAGGTACCGGGGAGCTGTTTTTT. Encoded protein: CASSRGLGTGELFF.

To note about this clone: This same CDR3 is encoded by further DNA sequences in the sample. The chain couples TRBV27 to TRBJ2-7; TRBD1 matches at 8 bases. Germline lookup yields CDR1 MNHEY and CDR2 SMNVEV (reference sequence). The J segment lost 3 bases and the V segment lost 6 bases, leaving 4 bases of the junction unmatched. The CDR3 is 13 residues long. The CDR3 here is CASRRTGFYEQYF. The CDR3 DNA reads as TGTGCCAGCAGACGGACAGGGTTCTACGAGCAGTACTTC.